A single TCR beta chain is shown here with its context. It has no known antigen specificity. Base qualities were left out, and no much larger clone turns up one base away. RNA was extracted using the RNeasy kit, and about 0.45 to 1 ug of the RNA was reverse transcribed with random hexamers. The immunoSEQ multiplex PCR assay, covering 54 Vbeta and 13 Jbeta segments, was used to amplify TCR beta CDR3 regions. To correct PCR amplification bias, a synthetic template baseline was used for both primer optimization and computational correction. Processing in the source paper ran as follows. Reads were assigned to V, D and J genes according to IMGT and analyzed in immunoSEQ Analyzer, with only productive sequences retained. Clonality was computed as one minus Shannon entropy normalized by log2 of the number of productive unique sequences. For each patient and control, public and private clones were evaluated among the 100 most prevalent clones. Clones were defined as Susac-specific when absent from the healthy and MS cohorts, from some 1,100 published viral clones and from other ImmuneACCESS disease sequences. TCRdb reanalyzed the raw reads on its own, using fastp at Q25 for trimming and MiXCR for clone calling, and kept in-frame beta chains. Each CDR3 protein appears once, grouped with its most common genes and DNA. Clone size and V and J calls follow TCRdb, not the original study. The sample table records about 140,000 distinct CDR3 sequences; 94% of these occur just once. Of the sample, about 0.25% is held by the ten largest clones.

Ends trimmed: V by 4 bases, J by 2 bases; bases unmatched to a gene: 2. The CDR3 measures 15 amino acids from cysteine to phenylalanine. The sequence is cut down to CDR3 DNA, 45 bases in frame from base 1. Taken from the germline V gene, the CDR1 and CDR2 loops are MGHRA and YSYEKL. These data come from a study of CD8 T cells in Susac syndrome (dated by TCRdb to between 2018 and 2021). At the level of the whole study: Repertoire sequencing was used to test whether CD8+ T cell activation and differentiation in Susac syndrome was antigen driven. The study compared CD8+ T cell repertoire clonality among eleven to twelve healthy donors, roughly 14 Susac syndrome patients and roughly 15 multiple sclerosis patients. Summary of the overall study and its limitations: The number of individuals in the TCR sequencing and HLA analysis was acknowledged as relatively small.

Peripheral blood CD8+ and CD4+ T cells from healthy donors, Susac syndrome patients and multiple sclerosis patients were profiled using high-throughput TCR beta sequencing. The healthy donors served as controls matched for age and sex. Bulk CD8+ and CD4+ T cells were purified by magnetic negative isolation, whereas CD8+ TEMRA cells were enriched by FACS. Blood was collected in EDTA tubes and processed within 24 hours, with PBMCs isolated through density gradient centrifugation. PBMCs intended for TCR sequencing were frozen in liquid nitrogen and were later thawed in a 37 degrees C water bath. The sorted or isolated CD4+, CD8+ and CD8+ TEMRA cells had a purity of 90% or higher.

This receptor was identified in a human donor in good health. The chain couples TRBV4-1 to TRBJ2-3; a stretch of 11 junction bases matches TRBD2. What was sequenced was CD8+ T cells from PBMCs. The CDR3 loop reads CASSRLAGITDTQYF. The DNA reads as follows: TGCGCCAGCAGCCGACTAGCGGGGATCACAGATACGCAGTATTTT.